Sequencing of this TCR beta chain was carried out in a study of CD8 T cells in Susac syndrome. Reverse transcription used roughly 0.5 to 1 ug RNA and random hexamers. Multiplex immunoSEQ PCR targeted 54 Vbeta and 13 Jbeta TCR beta segments. Via MiXCR, TCRdb re-called the immunoSEQ multiplex PCR reads, giving one row per CDR3 protein. This table holds about 90,000 distinct CDR3 sequences, approximately 92% found once. The sample taken for sequencing was CD8+ T cells from PBMCs. The receptor comes from a human donor in good health.

The CDR3 sequence is CASSSRGYEQYF. CDR3 nucleotides: TGTGCCAGTAGTAGCAGGGGATACGAGCAGTACTTC. The chain uses TRBV19 and TRBJ2-7; a weak D match, TRBD1 (6 bases). Germline assignment: CDR1 LNHDA and CDR2 SQIVND (reference sequence). V gave up 4 bases and J gave up 4 bases, with 8 bases separating them. This CDR3 spans 12 amino acids.